These T cell receptor beta chains were read from a single sample in a study of patients and donors after allogeneic stem cell transplantation. TCRdb re-called the RT-PCR reads through MiXCR, storing one row per CDR3 protein. The data hold more than 850,000 distinct CDR3 sequences, with under 20% observed a single time. The sample comprised blood, either unsorted or a sorted T cell fraction (not recorded which). These receptors all come from a human donor who was either an allogeneic HSCT recipient or a stem cell or donor lymphocyte infusion donor (not recorded which). It is not recorded whose cells these are; they may come from a transplant donor. CDR3s include the opening cysteine and the closing phenylalanine or tryptophan. Size is omitted from some rows. Given values are once, few, many or a class for expanded clones.

V: TRBV20-1
size: few
CDR3: CSAPRPTGYTF

V: TRBV9
size: many
CDR3: CASSLAFTDTQYF

V: TRBV6-2/TRBV6-3
size: .
CDR3: CASSRSGGYTF

V: TRBV29-1
size: few
CDR3: CSAFGQGVRDYGYTF

V: TRBV2
size: .
CDR3: CASSGPYLQETQYF

V: TRBV29-1
size: few
CDR3: CSVGDRTRFYEQYF

V: TRBV2
size: few
CDR3: CASSAGVWETQYF

V: TRBV6-2/TRBV6-3
size: few
CDR3: CASSQAGSMSQETQYF

V: TRBV7-9
size: .
CDR3: CASSHGQDIPYEQYF

V: TRBV9
size: .
CDR3: CASSVGLAGGQDTQYF

V: TRBV18
size: few
CDR3: CASSPPSRGYTDTQYF

V: TRBV5-1
size: few
CDR3: CASSPGQGANNEQFF

V: TRBV7-9
size: few
CDR3: CASSKPGPHYEQYF

V: TRBV4-2
size: few
CDR3: CASSQERRAANSGNTIYF

V: TRBV14
size: few
CDR3: CASSWTSGRGNEQFF

V: TRBV20-1
size: few
CDR3: CSASRSSGSLNTEAFF

V: TRBV5-1
size: few
CDR3: CASSLGDPLTGYTF

V: TRBV5-6
size: .
CDR3: CASRLGQGLSYEQYF

V: TRBV27
size: .
CDR3: CASSFLAGGLYNEQFF

V: TRBV12-3/TRBV12-4
size: .
CDR3: CASSQTGANYGYTF

V: TRBV5-5
size: few
CDR3: CASSFTLGLLAEQYF

V: TRBV2
size: once
CDR3: CASSPTGPGFGANVLTF

V: TRBV5-1
size: .
CDR3: CASSLAREGDTQYF

V: TRBV7-2
size: many
CDR3: CASSFKAFF

V: TRBV10-3
size: .
CDR3: CAISESRRDRDGYGYTF

V: TRBV20-1
size: few
CDR3: CSASLRGTPVRDEQYF

V: TRBV9
size: .
CDR3: CASSGGGRQETQYF

V: TRBV20-1
size: once
CDR3: CSARGRESTDTQYF

V: TRBV28
size: .
CDR3: CASRGTPSYEQYF

V: TRBV28
size: .
CDR3: CASSTGGDRARYGYTF

V: TRBV12-3/TRBV12-4
size: .
CDR3: CASRPPSGVSTGELFF

V: TRBV5-6
size: .
CDR3: CASSLGGRSRGEQFF

V: TRBV24-1
size: many
CDR3: CATSVKREGGNRRNEQFF

V: TRBV21-1
size: .
CDR3: CAKGAGNSPTDTQYF

V: TRBV6-2/TRBV6-3
size: few
CDR3: CASRRRGLIGMNTEAFF

V: TRBV9
size: .
CDR3: CASSVSSGAQYETQYF

V: TRBV27
size: few
CDR3: CASSLPRSHEQYF

V: TRBV2
size: .
CDR3: CASSRPGTGSSYEQYF

V: TRBV12-3/TRBV12-4
size: .
CDR3: CASSPPGQGAGQPQHF

V: TRBV20-1
size: .
CDR3: CSAPSWGTKNTEAFF

V: TRBV9
size: few
CDR3: CASSPFWGGHEQYF

V: TRBV4-2
size: many
CDR3: CASSQEGVGAGLAGRKQYF

V: TRBV11-1
size: .
CDR3: CASSSPSDRPYNEQFF

V: TRBV2
size: few
CDR3: CASSSGTRDQPQHF

V: TRBV20-1
size: .
CDR3: CSAERAGAPISTDTQYF

V: TRBV20-1
size: .
CDR3: CSARTSGSAGELFF

V: TRBV12-3/TRBV12-4
size: .
CDR3: CASSLAGQGANNEQFF

V: TRBV20-1
size: few
CDR3: CSARASGLLMGYGYTF

V: TRBV12-3/TRBV12-4
size: many
CDR3: CASSLDRVVHEQYF

V: TRBV2
size: .
CDR3: CASRLINSYEQYF

V: TRBV4-2
size: .
CDR3: CASSQGDREETQYF

V: TRBV15
size: .
CDR3: CATSRDGVAGLNNEQFF

V: TRBV9
size: few
CDR3: CASSVVGGEQYF

V: TRBV2
size: few
CDR3: CASSRQGAEIAFF